This T cell receptor beta chain was found in a study of a mutant IDH1 vaccine in newly diagnosed glioma. The wider study: Sex distribution of treated patients was about 60% male and roughly 40% female; mean age was around 40 years. Prior therapy was radiotherapy, temozolomide, or both; most received both.

Germline assignment: CDR1 MNHEY and CDR2 SVGAGI. Trimming at V came to 4 bases and at J to 7 bases, leaving 5 bases not matched to a gene. The CDR3 is 15 residues long. The repertoire was sequenced with immunoSEQ multiplex PCR; TCRdb's copy has only in-frame clones and lacks some. Here the sample spans around 32,000 clones, roughly 79% being singletons. Whole-study findings and limits: Shifts in the top peripheral T cell clonotypes seemed unrelated to pseudoprogression.

Time point: week 35, safety follow-up. Each dose of the vaccine consisted of 300 ug of mutant IDH1 20-mer peptide, with topical imiquimod. Scheduled for weeks 1, 3, 5, 7, 11, 15, 19 and 23, eight vaccinations were given to patients. In regard to this clone: Its target is not known.

The clonotype originates from a woman in her thirties with glioma. Some clones in this sample may be carry-over from other donors' samples. This chain joins TRBV6-5 and TRBJ2-1; 12 bases fit TRBD2. Sequenced material: PBMCs, taken from a glioma patient whose treatment included an IDH1 peptide vaccine. The DNA of the CDR3 is TGTGCCAGCAGTTTTCGACTAGCGGGAGAAAATGAGCAGTTCTTC. It codes for CASSFRLAGENEQFF.